These T cell receptor beta chains were read from a single sample in a study of post-analysis software for immune sequencing data. Using its own MiXCR run on the PCR reads, TCRdb lists one record per CDR3 protein. The table records about 770,000 distinct CDR3 sequences, under 60% of them present only once. Source material: blood. All receptors come from a girl aged 5-17 years with multiple sclerosis. The CDR3 runs from the conserved cysteine through the conserved F or W. Fields, in order: CDR3 protein, CDR3 DNA, D gene, V gene, clone size, J gene. D genes are given only for firm matches. For some rows the clone size is stated as once, few or many, or as a class when expanded; others skip it.

CASSPWASGSTYEQYF | TGTGCCAGCAGCCCCTGGGCTAGCGGGAGCACCTACGAGCAGTACTTC | TRBD2 | TRBV12-3/TRBV12-4 | few | TRBJ2-7
CASSQKGDEQFF | TGTGCCAGCAGCCAGAAGGGAGATGAGCAGTTCTTC | - | TRBV7-8 | - | TRBJ2-1
CASSLATQAGRRAEQFF | TGTGCCAGCAGCTTAGCCACCCAAGCGGGAAGGCGGGCGGAGCAGTTCTTC | TRBD2 | TRBV13 | - | TRBJ2-1
CASSFRRTLSNGEYQETQYF | TGTGCCAGCAGCTTCCGCCGGACACTCTCCAATGGGGAGTACCAAGAGACCCAGTACTTC | - | TRBV7-8 | - | TRBJ2-5
CASVSPRGNQPQHF | TGTGCCAGCGTGTCGCCAAGGGGCAATCAGCCCCAGCATTTT | - | TRBV7-9 | - | TRBJ1-5
CASSLRLEKQQYF | TGTGCCAGCAGCTTGAGACTAGAAAAGCAGCAGTATTTT | - | TRBV7-6 | - | TRBJ2-3
CASSFVLRDTQYF | TGCGCCAGCAGCTTCGTATTGAGGGATACGCAGTATTTT | - | TRBV5-1 | few | TRBJ2-3
CASSPLETGRIIETQYF | TGTGCCAGCAGCCCCCTAGAGACAGGGCGAATCATAGAGACCCAGTACTTC | TRBD1 | TRBV27 | few | TRBJ2-5
CASSQPDLDTQYF | TGTGCCAGCAGCCAACCGGACTTAGATACGCAGTATTTT | - | TRBV3-1 | - | TRBJ2-3
CASSFAGTSGSFSYNEQFF | TGTGCCAGCAGCTTCGCCGGGACTAGCGGGAGCTTCTCCTACAATGAGCAGTTCTTC | TRBD2 | TRBV7-9 | - | TRBJ2-1
CSVDGQGGDTQYF | TGCAGCGTTGACGGGCAGGGTGGGGATACGCAGTATTTT | - | TRBV29-1 | few | TRBJ2-3
CATSDPLGGAPETQYF | TGTGCCACCAGTGATCCCTTGGGGGGGGCCCCGGAGACCCAGTACTTC | - | TRBV24-1 | once | TRBJ2-5
CASSPAGQGRVWSYNEQFF | TGTGCCAGCAGCCCTGCAGGACAGGGAAGAGTTTGGTCCTACAATGAGCAGTTCTTC | TRBD1 | TRBV7-9 | few | TRBJ2-1
CASSNGGFRNSPLHF | TGTGCCAGCAGCAACGGGGGGTTTAGGAATTCACCCCTCCACTTT | - | TRBV6-5 | - | TRBJ1-6
CASSLELAPTDTQYF | TGTGCCAGCAGCTTAGAACTAGCGCCCACAGATACGCAGTATTTT | TRBD2 | TRBV5-4 | - | TRBJ2-3
CAIGQGQGAGETQYF | TGTGCCATCGGACAGGGACAGGGGGCAGGGGAGACCCAGTACTTC | TRBD1 | TRBV10-3 | few | TRBJ2-5
CASSLDLGANEKLFF | TGTGCCAGCAGCCTCGATTTAGGAGCTAATGAAAAACTGTTTTTT | - | TRBV5-8 | - | TRBJ1-4
CASSLAKGGEQYF | TGTGCCAGCAGCTTAGCGAAGGGCGGGGAGCAGTACTTC | - | TRBV7-9 | few | TRBJ2-7
CASSNRGRGQETQYF | TGTGCCAGCAGCAACCGGGGGAGGGGACAAGAGACCCAGTACTTC | TRBD2 | TRBV7-9 | few | TRBJ2-5
CASSVYAGALEQYF | TGTGCCAGCAGCGTATACGCGGGAGCTCTCGAGCAGTACTTC | TRBD2 | TRBV9 | few | TRBJ2-7
CSPNQMNTEAFF | TGCAGTCCCAATCAAATGAACACTGAAGCTTTCTTT | - | TRBV20-1 | - | TRBJ1-1
CSVTRTDGELFF | TGCAGCGTCACGAGGACGGACGGGGAGCTGTTTTTT | - | TRBV29-1 | once | TRBJ2-2
CASSSRQATSYEQYF | TGTGCCAGCAGCTCCCGACAGGCCACCTCCTACGAGCAGTACTTC | - | TRBV7-9 | few | TRBJ2-7
CASSQVSLAGVGGGSEQYF | TGTGCCAGCAGCCAAGTCTCCCTGGCCGGGGTCGGAGGAGGCAGCGAGCAGTACTTC | - | TRBV4-2 | few | TRBJ2-7
CSAIGQGAGTSGQETQYF | TGCAGTGCTATAGGACAGGGAGCCGGGACTAGCGGGCAAGAGACCCAGTACTTC | TRBD2 | TRBV20-1 | - | TRBJ2-5
CACSPRAGGPHEQFF | TGTGCCTGCAGCCCAAGGGCGGGAGGGCCCCATGAGCAGTTCTTC | TRBD2 | TRBV7-9 | - | TRBJ2-1
CSVIVGLAGPRDTGELFF | TGCAGCGTTATCGTCGGACTAGCGGGACCTCGGGACACCGGGGAGCTGTTTTTT | TRBD2 | TRBV29-1 | - | TRBJ2-2
CANVLRAGDTEAFF | TGTGCCAACGTACTCCGGGCGGGGGACACTGAAGCTTTCTTT | - | TRBV6-5 | - | TRBJ1-1
CASSSGQGAFHEQYF | TGCGCCAGCAGCTCCGGACAGGGGGCGTTTCACGAGCAGTACTTC | TRBD1 | TRBV5-1 | few | TRBJ2-7
CAIRGGGGTDTQYF | TGTGCCATCAGGGGAGGGGGCGGCACAGATACGCAGTATTTT | - | TRBV10-3 | - | TRBJ2-3
CAIAWDRAQETQYF | TGTGCCATCGCGTGGGACAGGGCTCAAGAGACCCAGTACTTC | TRBD1 | TRBV10-3 | few | TRBJ2-5
CASSFRGRASSSYEQYF | TGTGCCAGCAGCTTTCGCGGGAGGGCCTCTAGCTCCTACGAGCAGTACTTC | TRBD2 | TRBV7-2 | - | TRBJ2-7
CSARTSERYEQYF | TGCAGTGCTCGGACTAGCGAGCGTTACGAGCAGTACTTC | TRBD2 | TRBV20-1 | few | TRBJ2-7
CASRTSGGANEQYF | TGTGCCAGCAGGACTAGCGGGGGGGCGAACGAGCAGTACTTC | TRBD2 | TRBV12-3/TRBV12-4 | - | TRBJ2-7
CSGTGSGNEQFF | TGCAGCGGGACAGGGTCAGGCAATGAGCAGTTCTTC | TRBD1 | TRBV29-1 | many | TRBJ2-1
CASSLAAQTDTGEKLFF | TGCGCCAGCAGCTTGGCCGCCCAGACAGACACGGGAGAAAAACTGTTTTTT | - | TRBV5-1 | few | TRBJ1-4
CASSPAGGPNEKLFF | TGTGCCAGCAGCCCCGCAGGGGGCCCTAATGAAAAACTGTTTTTT | TRBD1 | TRBV12-3/TRBV12-4 | few | TRBJ1-4
CATGLGPETQYF | TGCGCGACGGGGCTAGGGCCGGAGACCCAGTACTTC | - | TRBV29-1 | - | TRBJ2-5
CASSPSRGGNEQFF | TGCGCCAGCAGCCCCTCCCGAGGGGGCAATGAGCAGTTCTTC | - | TRBV5-1 | - | TRBJ2-1
CASSPTSGSGGYTDTQYF | TGTGCCAGCAGCCCGACTAGCGGGAGTGGGGGATACACAGATACGCAGTATTTT | TRBD2 | TRBV6-1 | - | TRBJ2-3